This T cell receptor (beta chain) was identified during a study of blood T cell repertoires in COVID-19. Overall study: The United States, Italy and Spain supplied acute and convalescent COVID-19 samples. T cells, B-cell-depleted T cells, or PBMCs supplied cDNA or gDNA.

Assay: immunoSEQ multiplex PCR; the TCRdb copy retains only in-frame clones and omits some. The data contain some 14,000 clones, 83% of them seen just once; the ten biggest clones take up under 30%. The germline V gene has CDR1 SQVTM and CDR2 ANQGSEA. With 5 bases removed from V and 3 bases from J, the gap between germline ends came to 15 bases. The CDR3 loop spans 14 amino acids. V is TRBV29-1 and J is TRBJ2-3, with no clear D. This TCR came from a woman aged 60-75 years with acute or convalescent COVID-19. Source material: peripheral blood. The CDR3 bases are TGCAGCGTTTCTGTCTCTCCGAGTACAGATACGCAGTATTTT. This codes for CSVSVSPSTDTQYF.